What follows is one T cell receptor (beta chain) and its context. As yet, its antigen is unknown. This sample is drawn from a study of T cell responses to AZD1222 COVID-19 vaccine. General study results and limits: CD4 TCRs covered the whole spike, strongest at regions 160-218 and 743-854.

Sequencing used immunoSEQ multiplex PCR; TCRdb keeps in-frame clones, though not all of them. Among 140,000 or so clones listed, about 92% were seen once. V was trimmed by 2 bases and J by 7 bases, leaving 13 bases between them. The CDR3 is 14 residues long. Germline CDR1 is KGHSH and CDR2 is LQKENI. Source: peripheral blood, taken on day 0 of AZD1222 vaccination. The V call is TRBV18, the J call TRBJ2-3; D is unclear. This clonotype originated in an adult in good health. The CDR3 DNA reads TGTGCCAGCTCACCAGATGGGGTCTCTAATACGCAGTATTTT. It translates to CASSPDGVSNTQYF.